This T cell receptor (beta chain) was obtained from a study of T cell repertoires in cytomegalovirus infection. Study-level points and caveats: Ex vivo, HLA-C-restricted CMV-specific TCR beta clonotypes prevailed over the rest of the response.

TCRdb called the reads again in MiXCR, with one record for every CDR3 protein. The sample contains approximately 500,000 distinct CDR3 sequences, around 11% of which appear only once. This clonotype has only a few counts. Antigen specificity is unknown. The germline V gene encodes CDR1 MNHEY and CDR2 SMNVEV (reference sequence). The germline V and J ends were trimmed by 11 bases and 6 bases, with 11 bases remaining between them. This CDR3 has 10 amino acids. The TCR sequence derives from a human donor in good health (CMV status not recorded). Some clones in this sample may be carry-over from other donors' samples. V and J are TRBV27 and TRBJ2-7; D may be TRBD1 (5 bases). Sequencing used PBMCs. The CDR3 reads CAVGRGEQYF. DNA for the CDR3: TGTGCCGTCGGAAGGGGCGAGCAGTACTTC.